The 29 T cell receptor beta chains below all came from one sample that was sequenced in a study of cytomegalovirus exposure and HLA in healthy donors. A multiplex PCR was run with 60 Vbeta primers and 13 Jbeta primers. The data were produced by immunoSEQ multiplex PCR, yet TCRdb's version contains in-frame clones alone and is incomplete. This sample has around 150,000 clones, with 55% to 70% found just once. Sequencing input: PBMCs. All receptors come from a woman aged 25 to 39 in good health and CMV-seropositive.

CDR3 bases: TGTGCCAGCACCGTAGAGGGTCAGCCCCAGCATTTT. This encodes CASTVEGQPQHF. The chain joins TRBV6-6 to TRBJ1-5; D gene unclear. Trimming cost V 7 bases and J 6 bases, with 10 bases left between them. The length of the CDR3 is 12 residues. Germline-derived CDR1 and CDR2 are MNHNY and SVGAGI (reference sequence).

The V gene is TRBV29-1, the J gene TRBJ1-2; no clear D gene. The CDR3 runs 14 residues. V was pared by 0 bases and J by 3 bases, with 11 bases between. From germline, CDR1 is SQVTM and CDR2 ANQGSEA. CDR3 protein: CSVEDPGEHYGYTF. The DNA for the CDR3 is TGCAGCGTTGAAGACCCGGGAGAACACTATGGCTACACCTTC.

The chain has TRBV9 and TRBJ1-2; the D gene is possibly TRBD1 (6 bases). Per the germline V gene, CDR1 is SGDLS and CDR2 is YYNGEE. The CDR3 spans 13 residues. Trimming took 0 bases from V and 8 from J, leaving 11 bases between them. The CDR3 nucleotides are TGTGCCAGCAGCGTAGGGCAGGGGTTAGGCTACACCTTC. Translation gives CASSVGQGLGYTF.

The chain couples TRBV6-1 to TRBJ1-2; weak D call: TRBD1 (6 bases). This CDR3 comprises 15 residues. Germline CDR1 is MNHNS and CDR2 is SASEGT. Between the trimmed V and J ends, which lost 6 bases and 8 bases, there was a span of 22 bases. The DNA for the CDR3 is TGTGCCAGCAGCCCTTTGAAGAGGGGGTTAGAGGGCTACACCTTC. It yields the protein CASSPLKRGLEGYTF.

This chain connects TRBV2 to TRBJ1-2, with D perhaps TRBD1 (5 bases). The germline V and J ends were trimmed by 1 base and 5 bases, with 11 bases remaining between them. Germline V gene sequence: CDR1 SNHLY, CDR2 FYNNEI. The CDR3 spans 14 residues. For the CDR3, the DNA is TGTGCCAGCAGTGAAGAACAGGAAGAATATGGCTACACCTTC. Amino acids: CASSEEQEEYGYTF.

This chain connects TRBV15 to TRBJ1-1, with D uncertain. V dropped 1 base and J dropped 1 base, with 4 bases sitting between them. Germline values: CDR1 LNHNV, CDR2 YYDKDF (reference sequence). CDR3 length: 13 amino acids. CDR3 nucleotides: TGTGCCACCAGCAGAGGCAGGAACACTGAAGCTTTCTTT. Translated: CATSRGRNTEAFF.

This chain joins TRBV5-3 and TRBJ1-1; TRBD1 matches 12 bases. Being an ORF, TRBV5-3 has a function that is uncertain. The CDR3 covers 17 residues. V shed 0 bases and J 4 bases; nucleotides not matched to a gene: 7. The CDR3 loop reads CARSLAWDRGPGTEAFF. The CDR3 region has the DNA TGTGCCAGAAGCTTGGCTTGGGACAGGGGGCCGGGCACTGAAGCTTTCTTT.

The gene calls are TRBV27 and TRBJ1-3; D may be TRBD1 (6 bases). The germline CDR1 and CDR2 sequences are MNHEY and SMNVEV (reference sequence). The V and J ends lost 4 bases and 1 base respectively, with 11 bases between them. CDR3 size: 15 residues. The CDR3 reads CASSSLQGSGNTIYF. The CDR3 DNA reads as TGTGCCAGCAGTTCCTTACAGGGATCTGGAAACACCATATATTTT.

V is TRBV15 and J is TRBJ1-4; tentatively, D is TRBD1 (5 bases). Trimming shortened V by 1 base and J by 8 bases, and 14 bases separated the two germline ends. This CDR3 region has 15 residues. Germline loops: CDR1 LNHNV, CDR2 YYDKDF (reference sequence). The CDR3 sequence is CATSRVGTAGEKLFF. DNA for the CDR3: TGTGCCACCAGCAGAGTTGGGACGGCGGGAGAAAAACTGTTTTTT.

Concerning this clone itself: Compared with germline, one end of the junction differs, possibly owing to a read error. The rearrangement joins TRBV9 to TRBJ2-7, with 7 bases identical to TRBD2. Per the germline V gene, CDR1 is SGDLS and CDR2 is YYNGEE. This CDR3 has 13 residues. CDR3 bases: TGTGCCAGCAAGACTCGCGGGAGCCCTTTATTAAACTTC. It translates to CASKTRGSPLLNF.

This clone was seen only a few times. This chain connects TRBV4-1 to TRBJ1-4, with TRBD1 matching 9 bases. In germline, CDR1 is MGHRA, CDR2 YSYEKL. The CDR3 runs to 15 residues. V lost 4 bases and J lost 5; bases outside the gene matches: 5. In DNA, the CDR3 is TGCGCCAGCAGCCTGGCCGGGACAGGGAATGAAAAACTGTTTTTT. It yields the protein CASSLAGTGNEKLFF.

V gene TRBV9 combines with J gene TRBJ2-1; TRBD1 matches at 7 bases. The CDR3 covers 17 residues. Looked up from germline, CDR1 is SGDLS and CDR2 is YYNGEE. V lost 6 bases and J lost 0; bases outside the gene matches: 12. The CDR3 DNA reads TGTGCCAGCACCACAAAAGGGGGCTTGGGCTCCTACAATGAGCAGTTCTTC. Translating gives CASTTKGGLGSYNEQFF.

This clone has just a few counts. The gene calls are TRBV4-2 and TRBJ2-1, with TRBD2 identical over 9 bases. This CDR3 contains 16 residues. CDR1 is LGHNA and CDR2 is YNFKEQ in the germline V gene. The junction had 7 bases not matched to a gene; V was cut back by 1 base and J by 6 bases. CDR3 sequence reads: CASSQVASGEGNEQFF. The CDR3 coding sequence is TGTGCCAGCAGCCAAGTGGCTAGCGGGGAAGGCAATGAGCAGTTCTTC.

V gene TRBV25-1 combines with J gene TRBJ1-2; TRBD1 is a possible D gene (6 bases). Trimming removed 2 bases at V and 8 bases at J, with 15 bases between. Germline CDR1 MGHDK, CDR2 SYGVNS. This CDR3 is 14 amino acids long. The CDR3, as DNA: TGTGCCAGCAGTGAACCGGGAGGACAGTTGGGCTACACCTTC. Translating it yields CASSEPGGQLGYTF.

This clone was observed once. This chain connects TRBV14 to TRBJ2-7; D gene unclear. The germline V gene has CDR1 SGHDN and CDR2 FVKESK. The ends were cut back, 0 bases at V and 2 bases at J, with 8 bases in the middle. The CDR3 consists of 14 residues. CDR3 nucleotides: TGTGCCAGCAGCCAAGAACTACCCACCTACGAGCAGTACTTC. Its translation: CASSQELPTYEQYF.

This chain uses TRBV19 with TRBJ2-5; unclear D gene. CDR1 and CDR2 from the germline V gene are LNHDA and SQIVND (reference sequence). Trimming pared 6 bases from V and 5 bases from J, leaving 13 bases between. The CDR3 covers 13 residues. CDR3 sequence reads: CASSPRSRETQYF. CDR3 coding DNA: TGTGCCAGTAGCCCCCGGAGTCGGGAGACCCAGTACTTC.

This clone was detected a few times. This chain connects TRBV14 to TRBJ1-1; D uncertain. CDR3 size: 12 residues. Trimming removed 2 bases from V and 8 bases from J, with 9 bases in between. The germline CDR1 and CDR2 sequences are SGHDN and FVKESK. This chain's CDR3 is CASSQYAGEAFF. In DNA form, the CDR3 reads TGTGCCAGCAGCCAATACGCGGGAGAAGCTTTCTTT.

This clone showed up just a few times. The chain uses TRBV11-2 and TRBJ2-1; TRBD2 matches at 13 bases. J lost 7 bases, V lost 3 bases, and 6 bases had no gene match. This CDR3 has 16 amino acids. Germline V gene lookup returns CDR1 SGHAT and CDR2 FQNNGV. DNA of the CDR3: TGTGCCAGCAGCTTTCCTACTAGCGGGAGGGATAATGAGCAGTTCTTC. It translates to CASSFPTSGRDNEQFF. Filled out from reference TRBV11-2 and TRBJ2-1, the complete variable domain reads EAGVAQSPRYKIIEKRQSVAFWCNPISGHATLYWYQQILGQGPKLLIQFQNNGVVDDSQLPKDRFSAERLKGVDSTLKIQPAKLEDSAVYLCASSFPTSGRDNEQFFGPGTRLTVL.

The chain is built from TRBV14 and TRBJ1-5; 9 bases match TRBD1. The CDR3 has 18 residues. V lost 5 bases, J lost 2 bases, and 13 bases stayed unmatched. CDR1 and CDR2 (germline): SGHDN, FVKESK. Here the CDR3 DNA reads TGTGCCAGCAGCTTCCACCGGGACAGGGAATCGGGCAATCAGCCCCAGCATTTT. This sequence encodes CASSFHRDRESGNQPQHF.

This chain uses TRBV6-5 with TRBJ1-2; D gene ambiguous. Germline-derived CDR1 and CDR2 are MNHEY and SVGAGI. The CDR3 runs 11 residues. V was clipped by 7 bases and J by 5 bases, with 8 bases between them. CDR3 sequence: CASKRVYGYTF. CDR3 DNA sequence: TGTGCCAGCAAACGCGTGTATGGCTACACCTTC.

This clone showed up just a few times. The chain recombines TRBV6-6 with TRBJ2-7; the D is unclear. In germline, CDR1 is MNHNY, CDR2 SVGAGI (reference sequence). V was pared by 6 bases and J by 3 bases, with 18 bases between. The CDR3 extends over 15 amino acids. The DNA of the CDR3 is TGTGCCAGCAGACCCGGCGGCGCATCCCTCTACGAGCAGTACTTC. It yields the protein CASRPGGASLYEQYF.

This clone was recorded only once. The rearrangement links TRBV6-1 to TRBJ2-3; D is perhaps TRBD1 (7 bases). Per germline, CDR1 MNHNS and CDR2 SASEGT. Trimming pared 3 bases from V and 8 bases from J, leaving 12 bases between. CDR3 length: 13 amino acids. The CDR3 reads CASSDRQGGTQYF. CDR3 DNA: TGTGCCAGCAGTGACCGACAGGGAGGTACGCAGTATTTT.

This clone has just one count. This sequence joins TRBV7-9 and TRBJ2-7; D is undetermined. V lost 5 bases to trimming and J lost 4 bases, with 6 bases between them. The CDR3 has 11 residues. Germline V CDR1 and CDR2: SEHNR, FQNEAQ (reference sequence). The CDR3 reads CASSAAYEQYF. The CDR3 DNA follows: TGTGCCAGCAGCGCGGCGTACGAGCAGTACTTC. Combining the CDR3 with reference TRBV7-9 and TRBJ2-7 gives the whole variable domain DTGVSQNPRHKITKRGQNVTFRCDPISEHNRLYWYRQTLGQGPEFLTYFQNEAQLEKSRLLSDRFSAERPKGSFSTLEIQRTEQGDSAMYLCASSAAYEQYFGPGTRLTVT.

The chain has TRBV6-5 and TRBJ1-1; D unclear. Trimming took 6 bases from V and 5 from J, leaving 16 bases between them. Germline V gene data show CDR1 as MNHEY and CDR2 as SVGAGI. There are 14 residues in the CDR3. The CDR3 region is CASSLGPAGTEAFF. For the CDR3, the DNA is TGTGCCAGCAGCTTAGGACCGGCGGGGACTGAAGCTTTCTTT.

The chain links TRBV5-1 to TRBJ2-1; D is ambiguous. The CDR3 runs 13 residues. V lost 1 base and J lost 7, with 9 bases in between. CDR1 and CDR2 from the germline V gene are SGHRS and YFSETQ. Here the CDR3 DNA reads TGCGCCAGCAGCTTGAAACTGGTTAATGAGCAGTTCTTC. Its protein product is CASSLKLVNEQFF.

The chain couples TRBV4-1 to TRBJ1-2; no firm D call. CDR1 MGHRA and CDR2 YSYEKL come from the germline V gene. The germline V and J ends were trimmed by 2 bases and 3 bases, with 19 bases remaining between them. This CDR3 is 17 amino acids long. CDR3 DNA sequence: TGCGCCAGCAGCCAATTATCCCCGACTCGGAAGGACTATGGCTACACCTTC. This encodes CASSQLSPTRKDYGYTF.

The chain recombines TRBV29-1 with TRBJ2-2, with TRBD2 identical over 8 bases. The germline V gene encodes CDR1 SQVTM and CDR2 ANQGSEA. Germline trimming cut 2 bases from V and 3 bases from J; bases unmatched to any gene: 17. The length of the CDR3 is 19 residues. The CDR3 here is CSVELSFVGGAGYTGELFF. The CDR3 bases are TGCAGCGTTGAACTTTCATTCGTCGGGGGGGCGGGGTACACCGGGGAGCTGTTTTTT.

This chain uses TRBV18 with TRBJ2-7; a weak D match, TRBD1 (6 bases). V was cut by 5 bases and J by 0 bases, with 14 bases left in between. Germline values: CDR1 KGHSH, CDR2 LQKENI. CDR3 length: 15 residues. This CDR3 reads CASSSGQTNSYEQYF. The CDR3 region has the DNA TGTGCCAGCTCATCCGGACAGACCAACTCCTACGAGCAGTACTTC.

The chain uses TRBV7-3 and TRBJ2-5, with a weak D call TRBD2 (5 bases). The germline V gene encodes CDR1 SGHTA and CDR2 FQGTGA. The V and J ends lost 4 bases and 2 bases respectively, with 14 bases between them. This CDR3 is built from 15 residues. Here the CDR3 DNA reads TGTGCCAGCAGCTCCTACCCCGGGATACAAGAGACCCAGTACTTC. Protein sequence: CASSSYPGIQETQYF.